This T cell receptor (beta chain) comes out of a study of healthy donors' naive CD4 and CD8 T cells (dated by TCRdb to between 2014 and 2017). In terms of the full investigation: The donors were selected to cover three age groups of six people each (20-25, 40-50 and 60-70 years), had a mean age of around 46, and were half female. For TCR alpha, a new primer set was designed to cover all functional IMGT alpha gene variants, and all other steps followed the beta-chain workflow. Rearranged TCR alpha and beta chains from naive CD4+ and CD8+ T cells were sequenced in the study to test how TCR variation relates to lineage commitment. Peripheral blood mononuclear cells were obtained from 18 unrelated, healthy individuals. The donors were HLA-typed by sequencing at HLA-A, -B, -C, -DRB1, -DQB1 and -DPB1, using the SBTexcellerator protocol, an ABI3130xl analyzer and SBTengine software.

Points the paper makes about the study in general: Possible repertoire bias arising from homeostatic proliferation of naive T cells was not directly addressed. About 13% of the variance in CD4/CD8 propensity appeared to be explained jointly by V genes, J genes and CDR3 charge, in a largely additive manner. Naive CD4+ and CD8+ cells reportedly showed biased usage of most V and J gene segments, and this bias was consistent across donors and independent of HLA genotype. Because alpha and beta chains were sequenced in bulk and could not be paired, the effects of the two chains in combination were not assessed. In both chains, CD4+ lineage was associated with a positively charged CDR3, and CD8+ lineage was associated with a negatively charged CDR3.

Sequencing instrument: 454 GS FLX Titanium. A previously published linear amplification protocol was used to build the TCR libraries, starting from around 520 ng of total RNA. The Roche/454 Genome Sequencer with Titanium chemistry was used for sequencing. From the authors' description of their analysis: Roughly 78,000 rearranged TCR alpha transcripts were sequenced from 5 or 6 of the healthy donors. Duplicate transcripts were dropped, and unique TCR clonotypes were identified by the CDR3 junction according to IMGT nomenclature. CD4 versus CD8 status was modeled on V and J genes by logistic regression in R 2.13.0, with adjustment for donor effects and Bonferroni correction for multiple testing. TCRdb handled the public reads itself, with Q25 trimming in fastp and clone calling in MiXCR, and kept productive beta chains. Identical CDR3 protein sequences are pooled into one entry, listed with their most common genes and DNA. TCRdb, not the original authors, processed these V and J calls. The sample has roughly 200,000 distinct CDR3 sequences on record, about 70% of them singletons. Jointly, the top ten make up roughly 2.4% of the sample.

Cells with a CD4+CD8-CD45RO-CD45RA+ profile were isolated by FACS and defined as naive CD4+ T cells, and those with a CD8+CD4-CD45RA+CD27bright profile were defined as naive CD8+ T cells. The antibodies used for sorting targeted CD4 (RPA-T4), CD8 (SK1), CD27 (O323), CD45RA (HI100) and CD45RO (UCHL1). CDR3 length: 15 amino acids, cysteine to phenylalanine. The retained sequence is limited to the CDR3, 45 bases, with the frame set at the first base. The junction shows trimming of 1 base on V and 5 bases on J, plus 14 bases between the germline ends. For CDR1 and CDR2, the germline V gene (reference sequence) lists LNHDA and SQIVND. On this clonotype: The clone's antigen remains unknown. Per-base qualities were not stored, and no clone one base away is much larger.

The chain uses TRBV19 and TRBJ1-1; the D region possibly corresponds to TRBD1 (5 bases align). What was sequenced was naive CD4+ and CD8+ T cells sorted from blood, pooled from several donors. This sample's cell subset or site label indicates: FACS-sorted naive CD4+ (CD45RO-CD45RA+) and naive CD8+ (CD45RA+CD27bright) T cells. The TCR was taken from a pool of human donors in good health; the sample pools cells from several healthy donors. The nucleotide sequence is TGTGCCAGTAGTATAGCCCCAGGGCTGTCGACTGAAGCTTTCTTT. It translates as CASSIAPGLSTEAFF. Extended through the reference TRBV19 and TRBJ1-1 proteins, this CDR3 yields the full variable domain: DGGITQSPKYLFRKEGQNVTLSCEQNLNHDAMYWYRQDPGQGLRLIYYSQIVNDFQKGDIAEGYSVSREKKESFPLTVTSAQKNPTAFYLCASSIAPGLSTEAFFGQGTRLTVV.